What follows are 8 T cell receptor beta chains derived from one specimen sequenced in a study of T cells in localized non-small cell lung cancer. This table comes from immunoSEQ multiplex PCR, and its TCRdb copy is limited to in-frame clones, with some not included. The sample shows around 15,000 clones, approximately 89% of them seen only once. This specimen was peripheral blood mononuclear cells, taken before any cancer treatment. These receptors originate from a man aged 40 to 75 with stage III lung adenocarcinoma.

V gene TRBV6-5 combines with J gene TRBJ2-1, with D unresolved. Trimming pared 8 bases from V and 5 bases from J, leaving 22 bases between. The CDR3 covers 16 residues. Per germline, CDR1 MNHEY and CDR2 SVGAGI. The CDR3 sequence: CASRFSFWDSDNEQFF. CDR3 coding DNA: TGTGCCAGCCGTTTCTCATTTTGGGATTCGGACAATGAGCAGTTCTTC.

This clone was recorded once. The V gene is TRBV9, the J gene TRBJ2-7, with 8 bases that match TRBD1. With 0 bases clipped from V and 6 bases from J, the junction kept 5 bases outside the gene matches. The CDR3 loop spans 14 amino acids. Germline lookup yields CDR1 SGDLS and CDR2 YYNGEE. DNA of the CDR3: TGTGCCAGCAGCGTAGGCGGGACAGGTATCGAGCAGTACTTC. This codes for CASSVGGTGIEQYF. Complete variable domain (other parts from reference TRBV9 and TRBJ2-7): DSGVTQTPKHLITATGQRVTLRCSPRSGDLSVYWYQQSLDQGLQFLIQYYNGEERAKGNILERFSAQQFPDLHSELNLSSLELGDSALYFCASSVGGTGIEQYFGPGTRLTVT.

The CDR3: CASILVEKLFF. CDR3 coding DNA: TGTGCCAGCATTCTAGTTGAAAAACTGTTTTTT. The J gene is TRBJ1-4, the V gene TRBV2; unclear D gene. Germline assignment: CDR1 SNHLY and CDR2 FYNNEI. V was cut by 7 bases and J by 7 bases, with 7 bases left in between. The CDR3 consists of 11 residues. The whole variable domain, filled in from reference TRBV2 and TRBJ1-4, reads EPEVTQTPSHQVTQMGQEVILRCVPISNHLYFYWYRQILGQKVEFLVSFYNNEISEKSEIFDDQFSVERPDGSNFTLKIRSTKLEDSAMYFCASILVEKLFFGSGTQLSVL.

This clone was seen just once. The J gene is TRBJ2-3, the V gene TRBV7-2, with 11 bases fitting TRBD2. The CDR3 is 20 amino acids. Germline V CDR1 and CDR2: SGHTA, FQGNSA. V shed 0 bases and J 2 bases; nucleotides not matched to a gene: 13. The DNA of the CDR3 is TGTGCCAGCAGCTTAGCGCGAATAGCGGGAGGGCCCAACATCACAGATACGCAGTATTTT. This codes for CASSLARIAGGPNITDTQYF. Supplemented by reference TRBV7-2 and TRBJ2-3, the full variable domain reads GAGVSQSPSNKVTEKGKDVELRCDPISGHTALYWYRQSLGQGLEFLIYFQGNSAPDKSGLPSDRFSAERTGGSVSTLTIQRTQQEDSAVYLCASSLARIAGGPNITDTQYFGPGTRLTVL.

The chain is built from TRBV6-5 and TRBJ2-2; D ambiguous. The V and J ends lost 6 bases and 4 bases respectively, with 12 bases between them. Germline CDR1 is MNHEY and CDR2 is SVGAGI. CDR3 length equals 14 residues. CDR3 nucleotide sequence: TGTGCCAGCAGCCCGCTTCACCCCACCGGGGAGCTGTTTTTT. Translation gives CASSPLHPTGELFF.

The V and J genes are TRBV27 and TRBJ1-1; no clear D gene. This CDR3 region has 15 residues. From germline, CDR1 is MNHEY and CDR2 SMNVEV (reference sequence). The germline V and J ends were trimmed by 2 bases and 0 bases, with 10 bases remaining between them. The CDR3 coding sequence is TGTGCCAGCAGTTTAGAGGTCGGTTTGAACACTGAAGCTTTCTTT. It translates to CASSLEVGLNTEAFF.

The chain combines TRBV28 with TRBJ1-4; D possibly corresponds to TRBD1 (6 bases). Germline CDR1 MDHEN, CDR2 SYDVKM. CDR3 length: 14 residues. Trimming took off 3 bases at V and 5 bases at J, with 10 bases between the two ends. The CDR3: CASSFDRINEKLFF. The CDR3 coding sequence is TGTGCCAGCAGTTTTGACAGGATCAATGAAAAACTGTTTTTT.

J is TRBJ2-7 and V is TRBV12-5; possible D gene TRBD1, 5 bases. This CDR3 spans 17 amino acids. The germline CDR1 and CDR2 sequences are LGHNT and FRNRAP. Trimming cost V 0 bases and J 2 bases, with 17 bases left between them. The CDR3 nucleotides are TGTGCTAGTGGTTTGGTAGGGTCTGACAGAGCAGCCTACGAGCAGTACTTC. Protein: CASGLVGSDRAAYEQYF.